The rows below give T cell receptor beta chains drawn from one sample of a study of metastatic and nonmetastatic thyroid tumors. TCRdb reanalyzed the PCR reads via MiXCR. In the table there are more than 11,000 clones, 25% to 35% of which are singletons. The specimen sequenced was blood. These receptors all stem from a female donor with papillary thyroid cancer or a benign thyroid nodule (not recorded which). Some clones in this sample may be carry-over from other donors' samples. Both conserved end residues are part of each CDR3. D genes are given only for firm matches. Rows give clone size only sometimes, using once, few, many, or a class for an expanded clone.

D gene	V gene	clone size	J gene	CDR3 DNA	CDR3 protein
TRBD2	TRBV7-3	.	TRBJ2-3	TGTGCCAGCAGCTTAGGAGCGGGAGTGGAAGATACGCAGTATTTT	CASSLGAGVEDTQYF
.	TRBV19	.	TRBJ1-1	TGTGCCAGTAGTCCTAATTACGCGACGGGGAACACTGAAGCTTTCTTT	CASSPNYATGNTEAFF
TRBD2	TRBV7-2	.	TRBJ2-5	TGTGCCAGCAGCTTCACTAGCGGGAGTCTGGAGACCCAGTACTTC	CASSFTSGSLETQYF
.	TRBV28	medium-sized	TRBJ1-5	TGTGCCAGCAGAGGAAGGGCAGGAGGCAATCAGCCCCAGCATTTT	CASRGRAGGNQPQHF
.	TRBV6-6	.	TRBJ2-7	TGTGCCAGCAGTTACTCGAGTGGGTATCCCTACGAGCAGTACTTC	CASSYSSGYPYEQYF
.	TRBV27	.	TRBJ2-1	TGTGCCAGCAGATTAATGGCCAAGGGCGGCAATGAGCAGTTCTTC	CASRLMAKGGNEQFF
TRBD1	TRBV5-1	medium-sized	TRBJ1-6	TGCGCCAGCAGCCCGGACAGGGGCGGTCTTCCCCTCCACTTT	CASSPDRGGLPLHF
TRBD1	TRBV2	.	TRBJ2-7	TGTGCCAGCAGTAAGGGACAGGGGGTTAGTAACGAGCAGTACTTC	CASSKGQGVSNEQYF
.	TRBV28	few	TRBJ2-2	TGTGCCAGCAGTTTGGGGAACACCGGGGAGCTGTTTTTT	CASSLGNTGELFF
.	TRBV20-1	.	TRBJ2-3	TGCAGTGCTAGAGACCCACGGACAGACCCGAATACGCAGTATTTT	CSARDPRTDPNTQYF
TRBD2	TRBV5-1	.	TRBJ2-3	TGCGCCAGCTTCACTAGCGGGAGATCAGATACGCAGTATTTT	CASFTSGRSDTQYF
TRBD1	TRBV19	few	TRBJ1-1	TGTGCCAGTCATACAGGGGCCTACACTGAAGCTTTCTTT	CASHTGAYTEAFF
.	TRBV6-2/TRBV6-3	medium-sized	TRBJ1-2	TGTGCCAGCAGTTACGGTTTCACCTATGGCTACACCTTC	CASSYGFTYGYTF
TRBD2	TRBV2	.	TRBJ2-7	TGTGCCAGCAGTCCGACTAGCGGGGTTTCCTACGAGCAGTACTTC	CASSPTSGVSYEQYF
.	TRBV20-1	once	TRBJ1-6	TGCAGTGCTAGTCGGGGAAGCGCCTTTAATTCACCCCTCGACTTT	CSASRGSAFNSPLDF
TRBD2	TRBV12-5	medium-sized	TRBJ2-3	TGTGCTAGTGGTTTGGGACGTTTAGGGACTAGCAGGACAGATACGCAGTATTTT	CASGLGRLGTSRTDTQYF
.	TRBV6-6	few	TRBJ2-3	TGTGCCAGCAGTTCTCCCGGCAGCACAGATACGCAGTATTTT	CASSSPGSTDTQYF
.	TRBV7-2	.	TRBJ1-3	TGTGCCAGCAGCTCTACGCAGGGAAACACCATATATTTT	CASSSTQGNTIYF
TRBD1	TRBV20-1	.	TRBJ2-7	TGCAGTGCCCCAGGGACAGGACGATTTGACGAGCAGTACTTC	CSAPGTGRFDEQYF
.	TRBV6-4	.	TRBJ1-5	TGTGCCAGCAGCCCCCGCGGGGGCAATCAGCCACAGCATTTT	CASSPRGGNQPQHF
.	TRBV15	many	TRBJ2-5	TGTGCCGCCAGGGGCCGGGGCCAAGAGACCCAGTACTTC	CAARGRGQETQYF
.	TRBV6-2/TRBV6-3	few	TRBJ2-1	TGTGCCAGCTCCCCCCTGGTAGGGGTGAATGAGCAGTTCTTC	CASSPLVGVNEQFF
.	TRBV19	.	TRBJ1-6	TGTGCCAGTAGTTTACAGGGTTATAATTCACCCCTCCACTTT	CASSLQGYNSPLHF
.	TRBV5-1	.	TRBJ1-1	TGCGCCAGCAGCTTCAGGACATTGAACACTGAAGCTTTCTTT	CASSFRTLNTEAFF
TRBD2	TRBV7-9	.	TRBJ2-7	TGTGGCAGCAGCTCGGATAGCGGGGTCAACTACGTGCCGTACTTC	CGSSSDSGVNYVPYF
.	TRBV6-2/TRBV6-3	medium-sized	TRBJ1-1	TGTGCCAGCAGTTACTCGGATAACACTGAAGCTTTCTTT	CASSYSDNTEAFF
.	TRBV7-2	.	TRBJ1-5	TGTGCCAGCAGCAGAAAGACAGGTCTCAATCAGCCCCAGCATTTT	CASSRKTGLNQPQHF
.	TRBV20-1	.	TRBJ1-6	TGCAGTGCTAGAACAACAGGGAACGATAATTCACCCCTCCACTTT	CSARTTGNDNSPLHF
.	TRBV3-1	many	TRBJ2-7	TGTGCCAGCAGCCAAGAGGGACACCTCCCCTACGAGCAGTACTTC	CASSQEGHLPYEQYF
TRBD2	TRBV11-2	medium-sized	TRBJ2-7	TGTGCCAGCAGCCCTTTTGGGGGGGAGAAGTACTTC	CASSPFGGEKYF
TRBD1	TRBV7-9	many	TRBJ2-3	TGTGCCAGCAGCCCTAGCCGTTCCGGGACAGGGCAAACAGATACGCAGTATTTT	CASSPSRSGTGQTDTQYF
.	TRBV10-3	many	TRBJ2-1	TGTGCCATCAGTGTCGGGGGTTCGGATGAGCAGTTCTTC	CAISVGGSDEQFF
.	TRBV2	.	TRBJ1-1	TGTGCCAGCAGCCCCAGGGAAAGTCAGGGTGGAGCTTTCTTT	CASSPRESQGGAFF
.	TRBV2	medium-sized	TRBJ2-5	TGTGCCAGCAGTGACGAAGAGACCCAGTACTTC	CASSDEETQYF
TRBD1	TRBV20-1	medium-sized	TRBJ1-4	TGCAGTGCTAGAGAAAGGCAGGGGGCTGAAAAACTGTTTTTT	CSARERQGAEKLFF
.	TRBV30	.	TRBJ1-2	TGTGCCTGGAGTGTAGGACCGGCCGGTGACACCTTC	CAWSVGPAGDTF
TRBD1	TRBV5-1	.	TRBJ2-7	TGCGCCAGCAGCTTGACCGGGACAGGGGTCTACGAGCAGTACTTC	CASSLTGTGVYEQYF
.	TRBV12-3/TRBV12-4	few	TRBJ2-5	TGTGCCAGCAGTCTCTCAGGAGACCTGCAGACCCAGTACTTC	CASSLSGDLQTQYF
.	TRBV7-2	.	TRBJ1-1	TGTGCCAGCAGCCCTCGTGTGGACACTGAAGCTTTCTTT	CASSPRVDTEAFF
.	TRBV3-1	few	TRBJ2-6	TGTGCCAGCAGCCAAGAGGTGGACTTGGACTCTGGGGCCAACGCCCTGACTTTC	CASSQEVDLDSGANALTF